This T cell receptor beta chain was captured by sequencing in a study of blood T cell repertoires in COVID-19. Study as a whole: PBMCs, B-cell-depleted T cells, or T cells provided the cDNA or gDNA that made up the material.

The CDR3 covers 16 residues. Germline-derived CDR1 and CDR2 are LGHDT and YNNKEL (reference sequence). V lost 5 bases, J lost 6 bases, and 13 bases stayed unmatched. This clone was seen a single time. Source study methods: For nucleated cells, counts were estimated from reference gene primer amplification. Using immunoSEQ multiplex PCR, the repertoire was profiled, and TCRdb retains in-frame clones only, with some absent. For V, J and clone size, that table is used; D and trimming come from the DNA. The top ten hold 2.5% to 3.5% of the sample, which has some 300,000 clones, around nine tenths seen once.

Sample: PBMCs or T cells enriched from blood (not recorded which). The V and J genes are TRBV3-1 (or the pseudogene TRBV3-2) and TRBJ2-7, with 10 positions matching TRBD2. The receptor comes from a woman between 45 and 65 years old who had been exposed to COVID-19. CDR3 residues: CASSGKLSGGAAEQYF. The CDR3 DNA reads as TGTGCCAGCAGCGGAAAGCTGAGCGGGGGGGCCGCCGAGCAGTACTTC.